This passage covers 27 T cell receptor beta chains from one sample sequenced in a study. Via MiXCR, TCRdb re-called the 5' RACE reads, giving one row per CDR3 protein. The sample has tens of thousands of distinct CDR3 sequences; about 28% are singletons. Input material: naive CD4+ T cells sorted from blood. Subset defined: naive CD4+ T cells, CD4+CD45RA+CD25-. The source of these receptors is a female donor with breast cancer.

This clonotype has ten or more counts. This chain links TRBV4-1 with TRBJ2-5; 15 bases are a match to TRBD2. Germline V gives CDR1 MGHRA, CDR2 YSYEKL. The CDR3 consists of 19 residues. V dropped 3 bases and J dropped 2; count of bases not matched to a gene: 10. The CDR3 is CASSHPGLAGGPGQETQYF. The CDR3 DNA sequence: TGCGCCAGCAGCCATCCCGGACTAGCGGGAGGGCCGGGGCAAGAGACCCAGTACTTC.

The chain links TRBV5-1 to TRBJ2-1, with 10 bases fitting TRBD1. V dropped 3 bases and J dropped 8; count of bases not matched to a gene: 8. CDR3 length: 15 amino acids. Per germline, CDR1 SGHRS and CDR2 YFSETQ. CDR3 sequence: CASSWTGTGVDEQFF. DNA for the CDR3: TGCGCCAGCAGCTGGACCGGGACAGGGGTGGATGAGCAGTTCTTC.

This clonotype showed up many times. The V call is TRBV6-6, the J call TRBJ1-3; D not certain. CDR3 length: 14 amino acids. V was trimmed by 4 bases and J by 0 bases, leaving 7 bases between them. CDR1 MNHNY and CDR2 SVGAGI come from the germline V gene (reference sequence). This CDR3 is CASSWRLSGNTIYF. CDR3 coding DNA: TGTGCCAGCAGTTGGAGACTCTCTGGAAACACCATATATTTT.

This clonotype was detected only a few times. The J gene is TRBJ1-2, the V gene TRBV6-5; TRBD1 matches at 7 bases. Germline loops: CDR1 MNHEY, CDR2 SVGAGI. CDR3 length: 14 residues. V lost 7 bases to trimming and J lost 5 bases; unmatched junction nucleotides: 10. CDR3 residues: CASTERQGRYGYTF. CDR3 nucleotide sequence: TGTGCCAGCACCGAAAGACAGGGAAGATATGGCTACACCTTC.

The table lists this clonotype with a few counts. The chain joins TRBV20-1 to TRBJ2-2, with 10 nucleotides matching TRBD2. Germline lookup yields CDR1 DFQATT and CDR2 SNEGSKA (reference sequence). Germline trimming cut 2 bases from V and 7 bases from J; bases unmatched to any gene: 7. CDR3 length: 15 residues. For the CDR3, the DNA is TGCAGTGCTAGACTGACTAGCGGGTCTGGCGGGGAGCTGTTTTTT. Amino acids: CSARLTSGSGGELFF.

The chain recombines TRBV7-9 with TRBJ2-2; D call uncertain. The germline gives CDR1 SEHNR, CDR2 FQNEAQ (reference sequence). The CDR3 spans 13 residues. The germline V and J ends were trimmed by 1 base and 5 bases, with 5 bases remaining between them. The CDR3 DNA is TGTGCCAGCAGCTTAGAATGGACCGGGGAGCTGTTTTTT. It translates to CASSLEWTGELFF.

The rearrangement joins TRBV9 to TRBJ1-2; no clear D gene. CDR1 SGDLS and CDR2 YYNGEE come from the germline V gene. This CDR3 is 14 amino acids long. Trimming took 4 bases from V and 2 from J, leaving 12 bases between them. The chain's CDR3 is CASSPRAPNYGYTF. DNA for the CDR3: TGTGCCAGCAGCCCCCGGGCTCCCAACTATGGCTACACCTTC.

Points on this clonotype: Likely a read error: the CDR3 ends without its conserved phenylalanine or tryptophan. The rearrangement links TRBV15 to TRBJ2-5; D unresolved. Germline V gene data show CDR1 as LNHNV and CDR2 as YYDKDF (reference sequence). The CDR3 loop spans 14 amino acids. CDR3 nucleotide sequence: TGTGGCACCAGCAGAGTGCAGCAGCAAGAGACCCAGTACTCC. Its protein product is CGTSRVQQQETQYS.

This clonotype was detected once. CDR3 sequence (DNA): TGCAGCGTTCCCGGGGAGAAAGGGGAGCTGTTTTTT. This codes for CSVPGEKGELFF. The chain recombines TRBV29-1 with TRBJ2-2, with D possibly TRBD2 on 5 matching bases. CDR3 length: 12 amino acids. The V gene's germline CDR1 is SQVTM and CDR2 ANQGSEA. Trimming removed 5 bases from V and 8 bases from J, with 12 bases in between.

Points on this clonotype: This may come from a read error, since a much larger clone is one base off. CDR3 region: CAISESAGSGNAIYF. The DNA of the CDR3 is TGTGCCATCAGTGAGTCGGCAGGGTCCGGAAACGCCATATATTTT. The chain combines TRBV10-3 with TRBJ1-3; perhaps TRBD1 as D (5 bases). CDR1 and CDR2 (germline): ENHRY, SYGVKD. The CDR3 is 15 amino acids.

The chain uses TRBV5-1 and TRBJ1-2; D may be TRBD1 (5 bases). The germline gives CDR1 SGHRS, CDR2 YFSETQ. There are 14 residues in the CDR3. V gave up 0 bases and J gave up 8 bases, with 14 bases separating them. CDR3 coding DNA: TGCGCCAGCAGCTTGGACCCGACCGGGGGGGGCTACACCTTC. Translated, it gives CASSLDPTGGGYTF.

This clonotype has only a few counts. This chain joins TRBV6-2 or TRBV6-3 and TRBJ1-1, with D possibly TRBD1 on 6 matching bases. CDR1 and CDR2 (germline): MNHEY, SVGEGT. This CDR3 spans 14 amino acids. V was pared by 6 bases and J by 0 bases, with 11 bases between. Written as DNA, the CDR3 is TGTGCCAGCAGCGAACAGGGTATGAACACTGAAGCTTTCTTT. It yields the protein CASSEQGMNTEAFF.

This rearrangement joins TRBV6-4 to TRBJ2-1; 11 positions agree with TRBD2. The CDR3 runs to 15 residues. V was pared by 4 bases and J by 8 bases, with 7 bases of the junction left unmatched. Germline loops: CDR1 MRHNA, CDR2 SNTAGT. CDR3 in amino acids: CASSALAGGVYEQFF. The CDR3 coding sequence is TGTGCCAGCAGTGCCTTAGCGGGGGGGGTATATGAGCAGTTCTTC.

This chain connects TRBV12-5 to TRBJ2-3, with 8 bases aligning to TRBD2. The CDR3 runs to 16 residues. The V and J ends lost 0 bases and 6 bases, in that order; junction bases with no gene match: 8. Germline V lookup: CDR1 LGHNT, CDR2 FRNRAP. This CDR3 reads CASGLVLDGRADTQYF. In nucleotides, the CDR3 is TGTGCTAGTGGTTTGGTACTGGACGGGAGGGCGGATACGCAGTATTTT.

CDR3 nucleotides: TGCAGTGCTAGAGGCCCGGACAGACTCTACGAGCAGTACTTC. This sequence encodes CSARGPDRLYEQYF. This rearrangement joins TRBV20-1 to TRBJ2-7; the D gene is possibly TRBD1 (6 bases). In germline, CDR1 is DFQATT, CDR2 SNEGSKA (reference sequence). V lost 1 base, J lost 3 bases, and 13 bases lay in between. CDR3 size: 14 residues.

For the CDR3, the DNA is TGTGCCAGCAGCCCCCGGGACGCCTACTCTGGGGCCAACGTCCTGACTTTC. Protein product: CASSPRDAYSGANVLTF. The chain combines TRBV11-1 with TRBJ2-6; D possibly matches TRBD1 or TRBD2 (5 bases each). Trimming shortened V by 5 bases and J by 0 bases, and 14 bases separated the two germline ends. Germline assignment: CDR1 SGHAT and CDR2 FQDESV (reference sequence). This CDR3 is built from 17 residues. The full variable domain, completed using reference TRBV11-1 and TRBJ2-6, is EAEVAQSPRYKITEKSQAVAFWCDPISGHATLYWYRQILGQGPELLVQFQDESVVDDSQLPKDRFSAERLKGVDSTLKIQPAELGDSAMYLCASSPRDAYSGANVLTFGAGSRLTVL.

V is TRBV4-3 and J is TRBJ1-5; a possible D gene is TRBD1 (5 bases). V was shortened by 1 base and J by 3 bases, with 19 bases between the two germline ends. The CDR3 covers 18 residues. The germline V gene has CDR1 LGHNA and CDR2 YSLEER. The CDR3 DNA sequence: TGCGCCAGCAGCCAAGGTTTGGATTACCGGGACTTCAATCAGCCCCAGCATTTT. This gives the protein CASSQGLDYRDFNQPQHF.

This clonotype was counted at least ten times. The V and J genes are TRBV6-5 and TRBJ1-1, with D possibly TRBD1 on 5 matching bases. This CDR3 is 15 amino acids long. In germline, CDR1 is MNHEY, CDR2 SVGAGI. Trimming removed 3 bases at V and 1 base at J, with 12 bases between. The CDR3 reads CASSYFGGANTEAFF. The CDR3 DNA follows: TGTGCCAGCAGTTATTTCGGAGGGGCGAACACTGAAGCTTTCTTT.

This clonotype was counted a few times. The chain has TRBV7-2 and TRBJ2-4; 8 positions agree with TRBD1. Trimming took 3 bases from V and 5 from J; bases not matched to a gene: 3. CDR1 and CDR2 from the germline V gene are SGHTA and FQGNSA. This CDR3 is 14 amino acids long. CDR3 nucleotide sequence: TGTGCCAGCAGCTTGGACAGGGCCCAAAACATTCAGTACTTC. Amino acid sequence: CASSLDRAQNIQYF.

The chain uses TRBV20-1 and TRBJ2-7; D gene ambiguous. This CDR3 comprises 10 residues. The V and J ends lost 4 bases and 2 bases respectively, with 3 bases between them. Per germline, CDR1 DFQATT and CDR2 SNEGSKA (reference sequence). The CDR3 sequence is CSAITYEQYF. CDR3 sequence (DNA): TGCAGTGCTATAACCTACGAGCAGTACTTC.

This clonotype was recorded a few times. The chain joins TRBV6-2 or TRBV6-3 to TRBJ1-2, with TRBD1 as a possible D gene (6 bases). V was shortened by 4 bases and J by 8 bases, with 14 bases between the two germline ends. The CDR3 spans 13 residues. The germline V gene has CDR1 MNHEY and CDR2 SVGEGT. The CDR3 here is CASSSDRYSGYTF. CDR3 DNA sequence: TGTGCCAGCAGTTCCGACAGGTACAGCGGCTACACCTTC.

This clonotype occurred a few times. The V and J genes are TRBV9 and TRBJ2-1; the match to TRBD2 covers 11 bases. The germline gives CDR1 SGDLS, CDR2 YYNGEE. This CDR3 region has 15 residues. V trimming: 4 bases; J trimming: 6 bases; junction bases outside the gene matches: 6. CDR3 in amino acids: CASSFGLAGFNEQFF. The CDR3 bases are TGTGCCAGCAGCTTCGGACTAGCGGGTTTCAATGAGCAGTTCTTC.

The V call is TRBV5-4, the J call TRBJ2-7, with D perhaps TRBD1 (5 bases). Trimming removed 0 bases from V and 0 bases from J, with 10 bases in between. This CDR3 has 15 amino acids. The germline V gene has CDR1 SGHNT and CDR2 YYREEE (reference sequence). The CDR3 DNA follows: TGTGCCAGCAGCTTGGTAGGGGCGGCCTCCTACGAGCAGTACTTC. Its protein is CASSLVGAASYEQYF.

This clonotype was observed a few times. The rearrangement uses TRBV5-1 and TRBJ1-2; D perhaps matches TRBD1 (6 bases). CDR1 and CDR2 (germline): SGHRS, YFSETQ. V was clipped by 0 bases and J by 4 bases, with 7 bases between them. This CDR3 is built from 13 residues. CDR3: CASSLDRAYGYTF. The CDR3 DNA follows: TGCGCCAGCAGCTTGGACAGGGCCTATGGCTACACCTTC.

The J gene is TRBJ1-5, the V gene TRBV7-3, with D perhaps TRBD1 (5 bases). CDR3 length: 13 residues. CDR1 is SGHTA, CDR2 FQGTGA, per germline. The ends were cut back, 5 bases at V and 7 bases at J, with 12 bases in the middle. Here the CDR3 reads CASSRWGGQPQHF. In nucleotides, the CDR3 is TGTGCCAGCAGCCGCTGGGGGGGACAGCCCCAGCATTTT.

V and J are TRBV25-1 and TRBJ2-7; TRBD2 matches at 7 bases. The germline V gene encodes CDR1 MGHDK and CDR2 SYGVNS. V dropped 3 bases and J dropped 1; count of bases not matched to a gene: 6. This CDR3 region has 15 residues. The CDR3 loop reads CASSDAVGGSYEQYF. CDR3 in DNA: TGTGCCAGCAGTGACGCGGTGGGGGGGTCCTACGAGCAGTACTTC.

There are many counts of this clonotype. The V gene is TRBV6-6, the J gene TRBJ2-3, with D unclear. V was trimmed by 2 bases and J by 4 bases, leaving 7 bases between them. This CDR3 spans 13 amino acids. Germline V lookup: CDR1 MNHNY, CDR2 SVGAGI (reference sequence). The CDR3 sequence: CASSYTDPDTQYF. CDR3 sequence (DNA): TGTGCCAGCAGTTACACCGATCCAGATACGCAGTATTTT.